These 23 T cell receptor beta chains originate from one sample sequenced in a study of CD8 T cells in Susac syndrome. RNA amounts of roughly 0.45 to 1 ug underwent reverse transcription with random hexamers. A single record per CDR3 protein comes from TCRdb applying MiXCR to the immunoSEQ multiplex PCR reads. Counted here are about 19,000 distinct CDR3 sequences, around 96% occurring once; the ten biggest clones make up 0.2% to 0.3%. Sequenced material: CD8+ T cells from PBMCs. The receptors were gathered from a human donor in good health.

The J gene is TRBJ1-4, the V gene TRBV2; D is ambiguous. This CDR3 comprises 14 residues. From germline, CDR1 is SNHLY and CDR2 FYNNEI. Trimming left V 2 bases short and J 0 bases short, with 4 bases between. CDR3 loop: CASSETATNEKLFF. DNA for the CDR3: TGTGCCAGCAGTGAAACAGCAACTAATGAAAAACTGTTTTTT.

This chain links TRBV12-3 or TRBV12-4 with TRBJ1-6; a possible D gene is TRBD1 (6 bases). The CDR3 is 12 residues long. Trimming left V 6 bases short and J 9 bases short, with 9 bases between. The CDR3 loop reads CASRPDSSPLHF. The CDR3 coding sequence is TGTGCCAGCAGGCCGGACAGTTCACCCCTCCACTTT.

The chain joins TRBV13 to TRBJ2-4; 7 bases are a match to TRBD2. The CDR3 has 14 amino acids. V was pared by 0 bases and J by 8 bases, with 4 bases of the junction left unmatched. Germline CDR1 is PRHDT and CDR2 is FYEKMQ (reference sequence). The CDR3 nucleotides are TGTGCCAGCAGCTTAGGACCGGGAGGCGACATTCAGTACTTC. It codes for CASSLGPGGDIQYF. Based on the CDR3 plus reference TRBV13 and TRBJ2-4, the full variable domain is AAGVIQSPRHLIKEKRETATLKCYPIPRHDTVYWYQQGPGQDPQFLISFYEKMQSDKGSIPDRFSAQQFSDYHSELNMSSLELGDSALYFCASSLGPGGDIQYFGAGTRLSVL.

CDR3 residues: CASTSPEWGYSGNTIYF. Here the CDR3 DNA reads TGTGCCAGCACCTCTCCTGAATGGGGCTACTCTGGAAACACCATATATTTT. The chain joins TRBV7-2 to TRBJ1-3, with TRBD1 as a possible D gene (5 bases). V was cut by 7 bases and J by 0 bases, with 19 bases left in between. There are 17 residues in the CDR3. Germline lookup yields CDR1 SGHTA and CDR2 FQGNSA.

This sequence joins TRBV25-1 and TRBJ2-1; the D gene is possibly TRBD2 (5 bases). This CDR3 spans 17 amino acids. Germline V gene sequence: CDR1 MGHDK, CDR2 SYGVNS. Trimming removed 5 bases from V and 0 bases from J, with 17 bases in between. The CDR3 sequence is CASSFTGSASSYNEQFF. CDR3 DNA: TGTGCCAGCAGTTTCACGGGGTCAGCGAGCTCCTACAATGAGCAGTTCTTC.

V and J are TRBV3-1 and TRBJ1-1; D is ambiguous. Germline V CDR1 and CDR2: LGHDT, YNNKEL (reference sequence). V lost 4 bases and J 4 bases, leaving 10 bases between the germline ends. The CDR3 spans 13 residues. CDR3 protein: CASSPPGTTEAFF. The CDR3 coding sequence is TGTGCCAGCAGCCCCCCGGGAACCACTGAAGCTTTCTTT.

The V gene is TRBV9, the J gene TRBJ2-1; 14 nucleotides match TRBD2. The CDR3 contains 15 residues. V was pared by 3 bases and J by 8 bases, with 4 bases of the junction left unmatched. Germline values: CDR1 SGDLS, CDR2 YYNGEE. CDR3 amino acids: CASSATGLAGDEQFF. The CDR3 DNA follows: TGTGCCAGCAGCGCCACGGGACTAGCGGGGGATGAGCAGTTCTTC.

The count of this clonotype is one. The V gene is TRBV6-4, the J gene TRBJ2-3, with TRBD2 matching over 10 bases. CDR1 is MRHNA and CDR2 is SNTAGT in the germline V gene. Trimming took 2 bases from V and 4 from J; bases not matched to a gene: 6. CDR3 length: 16 amino acids. CDR3 loop: CASSDLAGEAADTQYF. CDR3 in DNA: TGTGCCAGCAGTGACCTAGCGGGAGAGGCAGCAGATACGCAGTATTTT.

This rearrangement joins TRBV6-1 to TRBJ2-6, with no clear D. Germline CDR1 reads MNHNS; CDR2 reads SASEGT. There are 15 residues in the CDR3. V was clipped by 3 bases and J by 0 bases, with 6 bases between them. The DNA for the CDR3 is TGTGCCAGCAGTGACAGCACCTCTGGGGCCAACGTCCTGACTTTC. It is translated as CASSDSTSGANVLTF.

The V and J genes are TRBV29-1 and TRBJ2-3, with 13 bases that match TRBD2. This CDR3 contains 19 residues. V was pared by 0 bases and J by 2 bases, with 11 bases of the junction left unmatched. Per germline, CDR1 SQVTM and CDR2 ANQGSEA. The CDR3 DNA sequence: TGCAGCGTTGAAGAGCCCCAGGGACTAGCGGGATACTCCACAGATACGCAGTATTTT. This sequence encodes CSVEEPQGLAGYSTDTQYF.

The chain recombines TRBV19 with TRBJ2-2; D is ambiguous. CDR1 and CDR2 (germline): LNHDA, SQIVND (reference sequence). V was pared by 7 bases and J by 7 bases, with 13 bases between. The CDR3 is 13 amino acids. The CDR3 reads CASTWWSSGELFF. The CDR3 coding sequence is TGTGCCAGTACGTGGTGGAGTAGCGGGGAGCTGTTTTTT.

The gene calls are TRBV10-2 and TRBJ2-5; D possibly matches TRBD1 or TRBD2 (5 bases each). CDR1 WSHSY and CDR2 SAAADI come from the germline V gene. CDR3 length: 11 amino acids. The V end was cut by 3 bases, the J end by 7 bases, with 6 bases between. The CDR3 protein is CASSDGGTQYF. In nucleotides, the CDR3 is TGCGCCAGCAGTGATGGGGGGACCCAGTACTTC.

This clonotype was observed a single time. The chain is built from TRBV29-1 and TRBJ2-2; no clear D. The CDR3 totals 13 residues. Germline V gene data show CDR1 as SQVTM and CDR2 as ANQGSEA. Trimming removed 7 bases from V and 1 base from J, with 10 bases in between. The CDR3 sequence is CSGGPLNTGELFF. In nucleotides, the CDR3 is TGCAGCGGAGGACCTCTGAACACCGGGGAGCTGTTTTTT.

The J gene is TRBJ2-7, the V gene TRBV7-9; no clear D. From germline, CDR1 is SEHNR and CDR2 FQNEAQ (reference sequence). The V end lost 4 bases, the J end lost 2 bases, and 18 bases lay between the germline ends. There are 16 residues in the CDR3. The CDR3 sequence is CASSSPVGFSTYEQYF. The CDR3 nucleotides read TGTGCCAGCAGCTCCCCCGTCGGTTTCTCTACCTACGAGCAGTACTTC.

V usage is TRBV5-1 and J usage is TRBJ2-3; TRBD2 matches at 10 bases. Germline V gene sequence: CDR1 SGHRS, CDR2 YFSETQ. The CDR3 has 15 residues. V was pared by 2 bases and J by 4 bases, with 4 bases of the junction left unmatched. CDR3 protein: CASSFTSGNADTQYF. CDR3 DNA: TGCGCCAGCAGCTTCACTAGCGGGAACGCAGATACGCAGTATTTT.

The rearrangement uses TRBV9 and TRBJ2-1, with 7 positions matching TRBD2. V lost 4 bases and J lost 8; bases outside the gene matches: 9. Germline CDR1 and CDR2: SGDLS and YYNGEE. The CDR3 runs to 14 residues. The CDR3 sequence: CASSPAAGDYEQFF. The CDR3 DNA is TGTGCCAGCAGCCCGGCTGCGGGAGATTATGAGCAGTTCTTC.

The gene calls are TRBV10-3 and TRBJ2-1, with no clear D. Looked up from germline, CDR1 is ENHRY and CDR2 is SYGVKD. The CDR3 spans 17 residues. Trimming cost V 0 bases and J 2 bases, with 14 bases left between them. CDR3: CAISESRSEGPYNEQFF. CDR3 nucleotide sequence: TGTGCCATCAGTGAGTCGAGATCGGAAGGTCCCTACAATGAGCAGTTCTTC.

This chain joins TRBV7-6 and TRBJ2-3; D perhaps matches TRBD2 (7 bases). With 5 bases removed from V and 4 bases from J, the gap between germline ends came to 13 bases. This CDR3 is 14 amino acids long. Germline lookup yields CDR1 SGHVS and CDR2 FNYEAQ. CDR3 nucleotide sequence: TGTGCCAGCAGCCCCATGGGGGGGCCAGATACGCAGTATTTT. It yields the protein CASSPMGGPDTQYF.

This chain uses TRBV7-2 with TRBJ1-5; 7 bases map to TRBD1. The CDR3 is made up of 13 amino acids. V lost 1 base, J lost 7 bases, and 1 base stayed unmatched. Germline assignment: CDR1 SGHTA and CDR2 FQGNSA. The CDR3 bases are TGTGCCAGCAGCTTAGGAGGGGGCCAGCCCCAGCATTTT. This codes for CASSLGGGQPQHF.

This rearrangement joins TRBV7-8 to TRBJ1-2; a weak D match, TRBD1 (5 bases). Looked up from germline, CDR1 is SGHVS and CDR2 is FQNEAQ. The CDR3 covers 15 residues. Trimming left V 5 bases short and J 5 bases short, with 18 bases between. CDR3 in amino acids: CASSPFAWGEYGYTF. In DNA form, the CDR3 reads TGTGCCAGCAGCCCCTTTGCGTGGGGGGAGTATGGCTACACCTTC.

This rearrangement joins TRBV7-2 to TRBJ2-3, with D unresolved. The CDR3 runs 15 residues. Trimming took 1 base from V and 0 from J, leaving 8 bases between them. Germline values: CDR1 SGHTA, CDR2 FQGNSA. CDR3 region: CASSLVQTSTDTQYF. The CDR3 DNA is TGTGCCAGCAGCTTAGTCCAGACTAGCACAGATACGCAGTATTTT.

This chain connects TRBV29-1 to TRBJ2-2, with a weak D call TRBD1 (5 bases). CDR3 length equals 12 residues. Per germline, CDR1 SQVTM and CDR2 ANQGSEA. The V end was cut by 5 bases, the J end by 7 bases, with 11 bases between. The CDR3 bases are TGCAGCGTTTTTAGGCAGGGCGGGGAGCTGTTTTTT. This translates into CSVFRQGGELFF.

The chain joins TRBV2 to TRBJ1-2; D perhaps matches TRBD1 (5 bases). V was clipped by 11 bases and J by 0 bases, with 28 bases between them. This CDR3 spans 18 amino acids. Germline V gene lookup returns CDR1 SNHLY and CDR2 FYNNEI. The CDR3 region is CAVHPGAVELGANYGYTF. In nucleotides, the CDR3 is TGTGCCGTCCACCCCGGGGCCGTGGAGCTTGGGGCTAACTATGGCTACACCTTC.